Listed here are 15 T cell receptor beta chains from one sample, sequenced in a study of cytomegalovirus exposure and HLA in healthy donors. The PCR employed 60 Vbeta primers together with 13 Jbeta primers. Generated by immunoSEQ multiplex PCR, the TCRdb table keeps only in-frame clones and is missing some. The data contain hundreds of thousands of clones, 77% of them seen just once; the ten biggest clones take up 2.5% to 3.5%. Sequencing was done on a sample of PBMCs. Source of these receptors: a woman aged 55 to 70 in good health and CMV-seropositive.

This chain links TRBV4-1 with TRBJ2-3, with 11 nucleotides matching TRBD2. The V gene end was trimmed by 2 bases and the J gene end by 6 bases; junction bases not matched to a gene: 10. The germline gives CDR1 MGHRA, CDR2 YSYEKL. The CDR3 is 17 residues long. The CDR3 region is CASSQFGLAGGGDTQYF. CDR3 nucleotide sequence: TGCGCCAGCAGCCAATTTGGGCTAGCGGGGGGAGGGGATACGCAGTATTTT.

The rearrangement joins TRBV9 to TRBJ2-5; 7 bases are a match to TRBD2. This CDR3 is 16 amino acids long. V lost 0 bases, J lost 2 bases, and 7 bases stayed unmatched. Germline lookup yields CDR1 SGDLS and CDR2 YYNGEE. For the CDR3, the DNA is TGTGCCAGCAGCGTAGGAGGAGCGGGGCTGCAAGAGACCCAGTACTTC. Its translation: CASSVGGAGLQETQYF.

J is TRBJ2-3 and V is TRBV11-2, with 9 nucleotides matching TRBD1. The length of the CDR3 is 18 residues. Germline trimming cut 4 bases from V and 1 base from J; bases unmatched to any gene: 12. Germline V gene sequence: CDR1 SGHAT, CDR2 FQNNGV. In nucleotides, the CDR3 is TGTGCCAGCAGCTCCGGGACAGGGATTATGGTTGGCACAGATACGCAGTATTTT. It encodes CASSSGTGIMVGTDTQYF. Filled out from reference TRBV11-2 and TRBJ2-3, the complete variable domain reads EAGVAQSPRYKIIEKRQSVAFWCNPISGHATLYWYQQILGQGPKLLIQFQNNGVVDDSQLPKDRFSAERLKGVDSTLKIQPAKLEDSAVYLCASSSGTGIMVGTDTQYFGPGTRLTVL.

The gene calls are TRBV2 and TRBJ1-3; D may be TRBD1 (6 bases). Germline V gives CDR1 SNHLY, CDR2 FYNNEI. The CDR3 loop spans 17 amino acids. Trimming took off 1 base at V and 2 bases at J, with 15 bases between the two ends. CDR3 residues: CASSEVTGRGTGNTIYF. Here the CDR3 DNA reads TGTGCCAGCAGTGAAGTAACAGGGCGCGGCACTGGAAACACCATATATTTT.

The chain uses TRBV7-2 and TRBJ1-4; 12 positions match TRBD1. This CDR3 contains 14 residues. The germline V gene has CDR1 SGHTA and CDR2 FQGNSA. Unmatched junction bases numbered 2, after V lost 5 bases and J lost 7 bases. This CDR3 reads CASSLGQGAEKLFF. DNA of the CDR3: TGTGCCAGCAGCCTGGGACAGGGGGCTGAAAAACTGTTTTTT.

The CDR3 reads CASSPGMNTEAFF. Written as DNA, the CDR3 is TGCGCCAGCAGCCCAGGGATGAACACTGAAGCTTTCTTT. The chain uses TRBV5-1 and TRBJ1-1, with D perhaps matching TRBD1 (5 bases). From germline, CDR1 is SGHRS and CDR2 YFSETQ. CDR3 length: 13 residues. Trimming cost V 4 bases and J 0 bases, with 7 bases left between them.

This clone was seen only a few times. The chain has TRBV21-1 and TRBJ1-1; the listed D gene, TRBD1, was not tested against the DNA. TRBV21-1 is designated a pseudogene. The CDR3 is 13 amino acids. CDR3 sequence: CASTGQPNTEAFF. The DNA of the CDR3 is TGTGCCAGTACTGGACAGCCGAACACTGAAGCTTTCTTT.

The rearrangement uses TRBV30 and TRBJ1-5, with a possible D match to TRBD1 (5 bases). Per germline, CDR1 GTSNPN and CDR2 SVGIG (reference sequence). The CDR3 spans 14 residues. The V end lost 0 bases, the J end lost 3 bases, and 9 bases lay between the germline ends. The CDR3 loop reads CAWSVAGHNQPQHF. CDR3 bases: TGTGCCTGGAGTGTGGCCGGACACAATCAGCCCCAGCATTTT. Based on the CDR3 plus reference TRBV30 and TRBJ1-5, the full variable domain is SQTIHQWPATLVQPVGSPLSLECTVEGTSNPNLYWYRQAAGRGLQLLFYSVGIGQISSEVPQNLSASRPQDRQFILSSKKLLLSDSGFYLCAWSVAGHNQPQHFGDGTRLSIL.

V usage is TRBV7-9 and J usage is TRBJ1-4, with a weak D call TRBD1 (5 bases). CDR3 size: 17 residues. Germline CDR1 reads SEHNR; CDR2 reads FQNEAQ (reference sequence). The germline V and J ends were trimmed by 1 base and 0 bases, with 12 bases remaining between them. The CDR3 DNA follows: TGTGCCAGCAGCTTAGGGCCCCCAGGGACAACTAATGAAAAACTGTTTTTT. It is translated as CASSLGPPGTTNEKLFF. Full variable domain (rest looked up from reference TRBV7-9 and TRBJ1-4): DTGVSQNPRHKITKRGQNVTFRCDPISEHNRLYWYRQTLGQGPEFLTYFQNEAQLEKSRLLSDRFSAERPKGSFSTLEIQRTEQGDSAMYLCASSLGPPGTTNEKLFFGSGTQLSVL.

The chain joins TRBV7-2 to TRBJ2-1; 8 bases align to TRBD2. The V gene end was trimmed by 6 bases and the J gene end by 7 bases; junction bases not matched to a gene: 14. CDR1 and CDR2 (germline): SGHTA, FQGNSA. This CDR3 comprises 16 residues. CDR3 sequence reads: CASRPTPGLEQNEQFF. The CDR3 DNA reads TGTGCCAGCAGGCCTACCCCGGGACTAGAGCAGAATGAGCAGTTCTTC.

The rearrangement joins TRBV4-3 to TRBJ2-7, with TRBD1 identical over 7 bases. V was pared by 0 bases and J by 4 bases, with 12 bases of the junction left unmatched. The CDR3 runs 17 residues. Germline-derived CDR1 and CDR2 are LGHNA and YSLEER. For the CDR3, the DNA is TGCGCCAGCAGCCAAGATAGGGGAGACAGGGAATTTTACGAGCAGTACTTC. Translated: CASSQDRGDREFYEQYF.

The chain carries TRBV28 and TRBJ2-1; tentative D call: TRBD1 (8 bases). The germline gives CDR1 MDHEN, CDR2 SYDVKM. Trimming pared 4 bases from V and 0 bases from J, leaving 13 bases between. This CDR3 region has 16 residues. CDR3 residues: CASSSTGGVSYNEQFF. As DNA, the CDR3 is TGTGCCAGCAGTTCTACAGGGGGGGTCTCCTACAATGAGCAGTTCTTC.

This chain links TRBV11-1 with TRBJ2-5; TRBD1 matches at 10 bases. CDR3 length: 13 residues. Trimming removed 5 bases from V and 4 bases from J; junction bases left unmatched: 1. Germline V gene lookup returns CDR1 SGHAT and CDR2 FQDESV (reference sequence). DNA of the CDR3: TGTGCCAGCAGCCGGGACAGGGGAGAGACCCAGTACTTC. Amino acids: CASSRDRGETQYF.

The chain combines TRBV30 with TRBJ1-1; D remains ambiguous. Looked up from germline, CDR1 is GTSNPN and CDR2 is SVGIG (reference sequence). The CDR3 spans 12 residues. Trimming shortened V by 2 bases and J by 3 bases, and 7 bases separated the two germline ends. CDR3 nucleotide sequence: TGTGCCTGGAGTCCACAGTACACTGAAGCTTTCTTT. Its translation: CAWSPQYTEAFF.

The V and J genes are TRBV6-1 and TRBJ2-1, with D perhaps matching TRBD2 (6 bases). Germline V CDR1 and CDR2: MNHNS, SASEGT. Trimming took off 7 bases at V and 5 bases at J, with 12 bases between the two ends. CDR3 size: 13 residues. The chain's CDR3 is CASTGTENNEQFF. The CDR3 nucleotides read TGTGCCAGCACCGGGACTGAAAACAATGAGCAGTTCTTC.